What follows are 19 T cell receptor beta chains derived from one specimen sequenced in a study of metastatic and nonmetastatic thyroid tumors. TCRdb reanalyzed the PCR reads with MiXCR. The data contain more than 15,000 clones, approximately 32% of them singletons. There were no patients who had received any treatment before thyroid surgery. The sequencing input was tumor tissue. Source of these receptors: a female donor with papillary thyroid cancer or a benign thyroid nodule (not recorded which). Some clones in this sample may be carry-over from other donors' samples.

This rearrangement joins TRBV5-1 to TRBJ1-1; D may be TRBD1 (6 bases). Trimming stripped 0 bases from V and 6 bases from J, with 15 bases between. This CDR3 comprises 15 residues. Germline CDR1 reads SGHRS; CDR2 reads YFSETQ. For the CDR3, the DNA is TGCGCCAGCAGCTTGGTATCGGGGGGCGGTTCTGAAGCTTTCTTT. Translated, it gives CASSLVSGGGSEAFF.

Sample share makes this clone medium-sized. J is TRBJ1-5 and V is TRBV24-1; D call uncertain. Between the trimmed V and J ends, which lost 3 bases and 0 bases, there was a span of 5 bases. Germline CDR1 is KGHDR and CDR2 is SFDVKD. The CDR3 consists of 14 residues. This chain's CDR3 is CATSDRYSNQPQHF. DNA of the CDR3: TGTGCCACCAGTGATAGATATAGCAATCAGCCCCAGCATTTT.

V is TRBV7-6 and J is TRBJ2-7, with unresolved D. The CDR3 length is 13 residues. Trimming shortened V by 6 bases and J by 3 bases, and 12 bases separated the two germline ends. From germline, CDR1 is SGHVS and CDR2 FNYEAQ. The CDR3 DNA reads TGTGCCAGCAGTCTAGACGAAGACTACGAGCAGTACTTC. This codes for CASSLDEDYEQYF.

The V and J genes are TRBV6-4 and TRBJ1-1, with 7 nucleotides matching TRBD1. This CDR3 contains 13 residues. Looked up from germline, CDR1 is MRHNA and CDR2 is SNTAGT. With 10 bases clipped from V and 1 base from J, the junction kept 6 bases outside the gene matches. The CDR3: CATDRDRNTEAFF. In nucleotides, the CDR3 is TGTGCCACCGACCGGGACAGGAACACTGAAGCTTTCTTT.

This clone was picked up a small number of times. The V gene is TRBV27, the J gene TRBJ2-7; D possibly corresponds to TRBD1 (5 bases). Germline V gene sequence: CDR1 MNHEY, CDR2 SMNVEV (reference sequence). The CDR3 is made up of 16 amino acids. The V gene lost 5 bases and the J gene lost 4 bases, with 21 bases spanning the gap. The DNA of the CDR3 is TGTGCCAGCAGTCTTCAGGGTTCTTTTCTTTGGTACGAGCAGTACTTC. It is translated as CASSLQGSFLWYEQYF.

This chain joins TRBV3-1 and TRBJ2-7; no firm D call. Trimming took 4 bases from V and 0 from J, leaving 13 bases between them. The CDR3 has 15 amino acids. The germline V gene encodes CDR1 LGHDT and CDR2 YNNKEL (reference sequence). The CDR3 reads CASSPDLYSSYEQYF. CDR3 bases: TGTGCCAGCAGCCCCGACCTTTACAGCTCCTACGAGCAGTACTTC.

The V call is TRBV30, the J call TRBJ2-2, with D possibly matching TRBD2 (6 bases). Deletions cut 2 bases from V and 6 bases from J, with 13 bases between. This CDR3 comprises 14 residues. The germline CDR1 and CDR2 sequences are GTSNPN and SVGIG (reference sequence). The DNA of the CDR3 is TGTGCCTGGAGTAGGGACGGGGAGGCCGGGGAGCTGTTTTTT. Residues: CAWSRDGEAGELFF.

This sequence joins TRBV20-1 and TRBJ2-7; no clear D. Trimming stripped 0 bases from V and 1 base from J, with 7 bases between. This CDR3 contains 13 residues. Germline assignment: CDR1 DFQATT and CDR2 SNEGSKA (reference sequence). CDR3: CSARDGSSYEQYF. The CDR3 bases are TGCAGTGCTAGAGACGGGTCATCCTACGAGCAGTACTTC.

This clone was seen repeatedly, ten times or more. V is TRBV28 and J is TRBJ2-3; a possible D gene is TRBD2 (7 bases). Germline CDR1 is MDHEN and CDR2 is SYDVKM. The CDR3 runs to 16 residues. Trimming took 7 bases from V and 1 from J, leaving 18 bases between them. The CDR3 loop is CASTPMGGGRTDTQYF. The CDR3 region has the DNA TGTGCCAGCACCCCCATGGGCGGGGGCCGCACAGATACGCAGTATTTT.

The gene calls are TRBV7-3 and TRBJ2-1, with TRBD2 as a possible D gene (5 bases). The CDR3 loop spans 18 amino acids. V lost 1 base and J 5 bases, leaving 21 bases between the germline ends. CDR1 is SGHTA and CDR2 is FQGTGA in the germline V gene. This chain's CDR3 is CASSLIFRLVSGNNEQFF. As DNA, the CDR3 is TGTGCCAGCAGCTTAATTTTTCGTTTGGTCAGCGGCAACAATGAGCAGTTCTTC. The full variable domain, rest sourced from reference TRBV7-3 and TRBJ2-1, is GAGVSQTPSNKVTEKGKYVELRCDPISGHTALYWYRQSLGQGPEFLIYFQGTGAADDSGLPNDRFFAVRPEGSVSTLKIQRTERGDSAVYLCASSLIFRLVSGNNEQFFGPGTRLTVL.

This clone is medium-sized by share. The chain is built from TRBV20-1 and TRBJ2-2; 7 bases map to TRBD1. The CDR3 consists of 13 residues. The germline V gene encodes CDR1 DFQATT and CDR2 SNEGSKA (reference sequence). With 5 bases clipped from V and 4 bases from J, the junction kept 4 bases outside the gene matches. The DNA for the CDR3 is TGCAGTGCTGGGGACAGCCTCACCGGGGAGCTGTTTTTT. Its translation is CSAGDSLTGELFF.

The count of this clone is one. The chain carries TRBV11-2 and TRBJ2-1, with 11 bases fitting TRBD2. Germline assignment: CDR1 SGHAT and CDR2 FQNNGV. The CDR3 has 18 amino acids. Unmatched junction bases numbered 13, after V lost 5 bases and J lost 4 bases. The CDR3, as DNA: TGTGCCAGCAGCCCCCAGCCACTAGCGGGAGAGGGGTACAATGAGCAGTTCTTC. It translates to CASSPQPLAGEGYNEQFF.

The chain recombines TRBV20-1 with TRBJ2-4; 11 bases match TRBD2. The CDR3 is made up of 17 amino acids. V shed 0 bases and J 1 base; nucleotides not matched to a gene: 5. Germline loops: CDR1 DFQATT, CDR2 SNEGSKA (reference sequence). CDR3 amino acids: CSARDRVAGGAKNIQYF. The CDR3 DNA reads as TGCAGTGCTAGAGATCGAGTAGCGGGAGGGGCCAAAAACATTCAGTACTTC.

The table lists this clone with a count of one. V and J are TRBV3-1 and TRBJ1-2, with 7 bases aligning to TRBD1. The V gene end was trimmed by 2 bases and the J gene end by 2 bases; junction bases not matched to a gene: 11. The length of the CDR3 is 17 residues. Per germline, CDR1 LGHDT and CDR2 YNNKEL (reference sequence). CDR3 loop: CASSQIGRPDRNYGYTF. CDR3 nucleotide sequence: TGTGCCAGCAGCCAAATCGGTCGTCCGGACAGGAACTATGGCTACACCTTC. Full variable domain (missing parts from reference TRBV3-1 and TRBJ1-2): DTAVSQTPKYLVTQMGNDKSIKCEQNLGHDTMYWYKQDSKKFLKIMFSYNNKELIINETVPNRFSPKSPDKAHLNLHINSLELGDSAVYFCASSQIGRPDRNYGYTFGSGTRLTVV.

Turning to this clone: A read error may account for a junction end that differs from germline. V is TRBV4-1 and J is TRBJ2-2, with D perhaps TRBD1 (5 bases). Germline V gene sequence: CDR1 MGHRA, CDR2 YSYEKL. The length of the CDR3 is 18 residues. CDR3 nucleotides: TGCGCCAGCAGCGTTGGTTTGGGGCGATCCCTGAACACCGAGGAGCTGTTTTTT. Protein: CASSVGLGRSLNTEELFF.

By sample fraction, this clone is medium-sized. This rearrangement joins TRBV7-9 to TRBJ2-1; 14 positions match TRBD2. The CDR3 totals 16 residues. V lost 6 bases to trimming and J lost 3 bases; unmatched junction nucleotides: 4. Germline CDR1 reads SEHNR; CDR2 reads FQNEAQ (reference sequence). The CDR3 loop is CASRGLAGDLYNEQFF. As DNA, the CDR3 is TGTGCCAGCAGGGGACTAGCGGGGGACCTCTACAATGAGCAGTTCTTC.

By sample share, this clone is medium-sized. Distinct nucleotide sequences in the sample also encode this CDR3. This rearrangement joins TRBV12-3 or TRBV12-4 to TRBJ1-1; D remains ambiguous. Deletions cut 1 base from V and 3 bases from J, with 6 bases between. The CDR3 sequence is 13 residues long. DNA of the CDR3: TGTGCCAGCAGTTTAGTTTGGGACACTGAAGCTTTCTTT. This translates into CASSLVWDTEAFF.

At least ten counts were recorded for this clone. The chain uses TRBV5-1 and TRBJ1-4; weak D call: TRBD1 (5 bases). Germline lookup yields CDR1 SGHRS and CDR2 YFSETQ. Trimming took 4 bases from V and 10 from J, leaving 20 bases between them. The CDR3 runs to 15 residues. CDR3 protein: CASSLRDRTFGKLFF. The CDR3 DNA sequence: TGCGCCAGCAGCCTCCGGGACCGTACTTTTGGAAAACTGTTTTTT.

The chain is built from TRBV13 and TRBJ2-3; 12 bases agree with TRBD2. The V gene end was trimmed by 5 bases and the J gene end by 4 bases; junction bases not matched to a gene: 7. This CDR3 has 16 residues. CDR1 PRHDT and CDR2 FYEKMQ come from the germline V gene (reference sequence). The CDR3 sequence is CASSKRLAGVADTQYF. The CDR3 region has the DNA TGTGCCAGCAGCAAAAGACTAGCGGGAGTGGCAGATACGCAGTATTTT.